This T cell receptor beta chain was identified in a study of blood T cells in healthy people across ages (dated by TCRdb to about 2015). About the investigation overall: In model experiments, roughly one uniquely barcoded TCR beta cDNA molecule per two T cells was captured by template switching. Using deep sequencing normalized with unique cDNA molecular identifiers, the study measured how TCR beta repertoire diversity changes with age. The donors were split into four age groups: young (average 16 years), middle-aged (around 40), aged (about 62) and long-lived (approximately 80). To avoid experimental bias, donors of different ages were randomly spread across the sequencing lanes. The study analyzed two additional independent replicas of 1 million unique cDNA reads from the same blood draw for two donors, one aged 18 to 29 and one aged 80 or older.

The donors were roughly 38 Caucasian individuals from Russia, aged 6 to 90 years, who were systemically healthy. Each donor gave ten milliliters of peripheral blood, drawn into EDTA-treated Vacutainer tubes. Ficoll-Paque density-gradient centrifugation was used to isolate PBMCs, with at least 6 million obtained per sample. Trizol reagent was used to extract total RNA from the PBMCs, yielding at least 5.5 micrograms per sample. For every donor, an aliquot of PBMCs went through flow cytometry to measure the percentages of naive CD45RAhigh/CD27high T cells. Via the germline V gene (reference sequence), CDR1 is GTSNPN and CDR2 SVGIG. From cysteine to phenylalanine, the CDR3 is 13 amino acids long. Of all the DNA, just the CDR3 is kept, 39 bases in frame from base 1. Relative to germline, V is 5 bases shorter and J is 1 base shorter, with 10 bases between their ends. A remark on this clonotype: The clone's antigen remains unknown. No much larger clone is present one base from it, and per-base qualities are unavailable.

The paper as a whole reports these results and caveats: Bulk unsorted PBMC profiling prevented conclusive comparison of naive and antigen-experienced compartments. A strong correlation was found between observed TCR beta diversity and the percentage of naive T cells measured by flow cytometry. Because donor CMV infection status was unknown, age-related changes in expanded clonotypes were potentially confounded. Estimates of total diversity based on one million sequenced T cells were regarded as lower bounds and as underestimates. As age increased, observed TCR beta diversity per million T cells dropped in a roughly linear way, and a significant reduction was already evident by age roughly 36. Compared with the aged group, more naive CD4+ T cells, fewer expanded clones and increased TCR diversity were shown by the long-lived group, suggesting age selection.

Libraries were built with 5' RACE. These reads were obtained on an Illumina HiSeq 2500. A second 7 to 11 cycle PCR used a sample-barcoded 5' primer and a J-beta primer mix. A template-switch 5' adaptor carrying 12 random nucleotides introduced a unique molecular identifier onto each TCR beta cDNA molecule. Each sample yielded at least 2.5 million CDR3-containing paired-end reads. All of the RNA was converted into first-strand cDNA using the Mint cDNA synthesis kit, with a TRBC-specific oligonucleotide serving as the primer. All cDNA was treated with uracil-DNA glycosylase and then went through a first 18-cycle PCR with the universal primers M1SS and BC2_uni_R. As for the authors' bioinformatics: Each sample was normalized by randomly selecting 1 million high-quality reads, each carrying a distinct molecular identifier. Reads sharing molecular identifiers were discarded rather than binned into consensus sequences. MiTCR, run with a Q25 quality threshold and the strictest error-elimination algorithm, handled CDR3 identification, clonotype clustering and error correction. Lower-bound total TCR beta diversity was estimated with a nonparametric unseen species model using Euler transformation. Using fastp trimming at Q25 and MiXCR clonotype assembly, TCRdb reanalyzed the public sequencing data and kept in-frame beta chains. Rows with a matching CDR3 protein are joined into one entry that keeps the most common DNA and genes. Here the V and J calls rest on TCRdb's processing, not on the authors' analysis. Here the sample has about 800,000 distinct CDR3 sequences; about half occur a single time. The ten largest clones represent 15% to 20% of the sample.

Specimen: blood. The receptor was isolated from a man older than 75 in good health. The V gene is TRBV30 and the J gene is TRBJ2-3; the D gene is perhaps TRBD2, on 5 matching bases. The base sequence is TGTGCCTGGCAGCTAGCTGGCACAGATACGCAGTATTTT. It translates to CAWQLAGTDTQYF. The reference TRBV30 and TRBJ2-3 proteins fill in what lies around the CDR3, so the full variable domain reads SQTIHQWPATLVQPVGSPLSLECTVEGTSNPNLYWYRQAAGRGLQLLFYSVGIGQISSEVPQNLSASRPQDRQFILSSKKLLLSDSGFYLCAWQLAGTDTQYFGPGTRLTVL.